This T cell receptor (beta chain) was observed in a study of CD4 T cells in relation to SARS-CoV-2 and coronaviruses. Study-wide results and caveats: About 64% of donors had memory CD4+ clonotypes crossrecognizing SARS-CoV-2 and common cold coronavirus spike. This crossreactivity analysis covered spike protein alone, no other viral proteins.

Notes on this clone: The target antigen is unknown.

Deep TCR-beta sequencing used DNA from uncultured naive and memory CD4+ T cells. The data were produced by immunoSEQ multiplex PCR, yet TCRdb's version contains in-frame clones alone and is incomplete. The repertoire has approximately 60,000 clones, around 92% of them found once; the top ten carry about 0.4%. Input material: naive CD4+ T cells from PBMCs. Subset noted: naive CD4+ T cells isolated by negative enrichment. This clonotype was sampled from an adult with COVID-19.

The CDR3 spells CASSSGSLGSYNEQFF. CDR3 DNA: TGTGCCAGCAGCTCAGGGAGCTTGGGCTCCTACAATGAGCAGTTCTTC. The chain uses TRBV11-2 and TRBJ2-1; D could derive from TRBD1 or TRBD2 (5 bases each). CDR1 and CDR2 from the germline V gene are SGHAT and FQNNGV. V was cut by 4 bases and J by 0 bases, with 13 bases left in between. This CDR3 is built from 16 residues.